These 7 T cell receptor beta chains were all obtained from the same sample, sequenced in a study of T cells after posttransplantation cyclophosphamide. Sequencing used immunoSEQ multiplex PCR; TCRdb keeps in-frame clones, though not all of them. The data hold tens of thousands of clones, with around 90% observed a single time. A marrow graft followed busulfan-fludarabine conditioning, with cyclophosphamide on days +3 and +4. Sequenced material: PBMCs, taken less than 70 days after allogeneic stem cell transplant with posttransplant cyclophosphamide. Receptors were obtained from a male patient in his sixties who received an allogeneic stem cell transplant from a related donor and was CMV-positive. Among the T cells, some may be from the graft donor.

V and J are TRBV27 and TRBJ1-1; 9 bases match TRBD1. The CDR3 is 16 amino acids. Germline CDR1 MNHEY, CDR2 SMNVEV (reference sequence). J gave up 6 bases and V 5 bases, and 13 bases lay outside the gene matches. CDR3 coding DNA: TGTGCCAGCAGTAAACCGGAACACAGGGGGCTCGCTGAAGCTTTCTTT. Amino acid sequence: CASSKPEHRGLAEAFF.

The chain uses TRBV4-1 and TRBJ2-1; 8 nucleotides align to TRBD2. The CDR3 sequence is 18 residues long. CDR1 is MGHRA and CDR2 is YSYEKL in the germline V gene. V was pared by 0 bases and J by 3 bases, with 10 bases of the junction left unmatched. CDR3 sequence reads: CASSQDPRGAALYNEQFF. CDR3 in DNA: TGCGCCAGCAGCCAAGATCCGCGGGGGGCCGCGCTCTACAATGAGCAGTTCTTC.

V is TRBV5-6 and J is TRBJ1-6, with D possibly being TRBD1 (6 bases). CDR1 SGHDT and CDR2 YYEEEE come from the germline V gene. The CDR3 consists of 18 residues. Trimming cost V 0 bases and J 4 bases, with 17 bases left between them. CDR3 amino acids: CASSLESGAGWYNSPLHF. The CDR3 DNA follows: TGTGCCAGCAGCTTGGAATCAGGGGCAGGGTGGTATAATTCACCCCTCCACTTT.

In DNA, the CDR3 is TGTGCCAGCAGTTCCGTGGAGGGCCCTCTTCTCGAGCAGTACGTC. Translated: CASSSVEGPLLEQYV. The V and J genes are TRBV6-9 and TRBJ2-7; TRBD2 is a possible D gene (6 bases). Germline lookup yields CDR1 MNHGY and CDR2 SVAAGI. The CDR3 extends over 15 amino acids. Trimming stripped 4 bases from V and 6 bases from J, with 19 bases between.

Only one count was recorded for this clone. CDR3: CASSLSPGTIRRGVAFF. In nucleotides, the CDR3 is TGTGCCAGCAGTTTGAGCCCCGGGACTATCCGAAGGGGGGTGGCTTTCTTT. The chain joins TRBV28 to TRBJ1-1; perhaps TRBD1 as D (6 bases). The CDR3 has 17 residues. Trimming took off 3 bases at V and 11 bases at J, with 28 bases between the two ends. CDR1 and CDR2 from the germline V gene are MDHEN and SYDVKM.

CDR3 sequence reads: CASTSQFGTAAGTQYF. In nucleotides, the CDR3 is TGTGCCAGTACCTCTCAGTTTGGGACAGCGGCTGGCACCCAGTACTTC. The chain couples TRBV19 to TRBJ2-5, with 7 bases identical to TRBD1. Germline loops: CDR1 LNHDA, CDR2 SQIVND (reference sequence). The CDR3 runs 16 residues. J was trimmed by 8 bases and V by 7 bases; bases with no gene match: 19. Full variable domain (remainder filled in from reference TRBV19 and TRBJ2-5): DGGITQSPKYLFRKEGQNVTLSCEQNLNHDAMYWYRQDPGQGLRLIYYSQIVNDFQKGDIAEGYSVSREKKESFPLTVTSAQKNPTAFYLCASTSQFGTAAGTQYFGPGTRLLVL.

V is TRBV10-2 and J is TRBJ2-2, with 9 bases that match TRBD2. V was clipped by 10 bases and J by 5 bases; unmatched bases: 8. This CDR3 has 14 residues. Germline V CDR1 and CDR2: WSHSY, SAAADI. The CDR3 DNA reads as TGCGCCACCCGAGCGGGGGGAGGGACCGGGGAGCTGTTTTTT. Its protein is CATRAGGGTGELFF.